This T cell receptor beta chain was identified in a study of graft-versus-host responses after intestinal transplantation. About the research overall: Anti-thymocyte globulin was used for induction in all recipients, who then took tacrolimus and steroids for approximately 3 years. Findings and limits, study-wide: Circulating GvH clone levels at their peak were associated with HvG declines (early post-transplant). Allografts carried high graft-versus-host to host-versus-graft clonal ratios in patients having graft-donor T cell macrochimerism. GvH clones detected in recipient marrow included some appearing first in ileum or blood.

As concerns this clone: Its antigen is not identified.

Assay used: immunoSEQ multiplex PCR; TCRdb lists only in-frame clones, some missing. Of around 110,000 clones listed, around nine tenths are singletons. Trimming took off 3 bases at V and 5 bases at J, with 12 bases between the two ends. This CDR3 region has 14 residues. In germline, CDR1 is SGDLS, CDR2 YYNGEE. Here the sequenced sample was unstimulated CD4+ T cells sorted from spleen or lymph node cells, taken before transplant. The sequence derives from a human donor who was the organ donor for an intestinal transplant. The gene calls are TRBV9 and TRBJ2-1, with D perhaps given as TRBD1 or TRBD2 (5 bases each). CDR3 sequence (DNA): TGTGCCAGCAGCGACCCCGGGACCCACAATGAGCAGTTCTTC. Its protein is CASSDPGTHNEQFF.